The sequence of this T cell receptor beta chain was determined in a study of shared clonotypes between healthy human individuals. Whole-study context: Three plates each covered CD4 naive and memory; CD8 naive two, CD8 memory one.

CDR3 size: 12 residues. CDR1 and CDR2 (germline): SGHRS, YFSETQ. V was trimmed by 2 bases and J by 8 bases, leaving 7 bases between them. Each cell subset's genomic DNA was divided evenly among several immunoSEQ plates. The assay was immunoSEQ multiplex PCR, and TCRdb's table has in-frame clones only and misses some. The sample shows over a million clones, about four fifths of them seen only once. Healthy HIV-negative adults without recent acute infections or vaccinations served as donors. The source of this sequence is a man younger than 30 in good health. Some clones in this sample may be carry-over from other donors' samples. V gene TRBV5-1 combines with J gene TRBJ2-2; D is unresolved. Sequences were obtained from memory CD4+ T cells from PBMCs. The subset here: CD45RA-negative fraction. CDR3 DNA sequence: TGCGCCAGCAGCTTTGATGTTGGGGAGCTGTTTTTT. The encoded protein is CASSFDVGELFF.